This T cell receptor beta chain was captured by sequencing in a study of blood T cells in healthy people across ages. Using a J-beta primer mix together with a sample-barcoded 5' primer, a second PCR was run for roughly 6 to 12 cycles. TCRdb used MiXCR to reprocess the 5' RACE reads, holding one entry per CDR3 protein. The data show 800,000 to 950,000 distinct CDR3 sequences, with 45% to 50% seen just once and about an eighth held by the top ten. Unmatched junction bases numbered 4, after V lost 6 bases and J lost 3 bases. CDR3 length: 13 residues. Germline V gives CDR1 MNHEY, CDR2 SMNVEV (reference sequence).

The TCR comes from a man aged 25-40 years in good health. The sequenced material came from blood. The chain joins TRBV27 to TRBJ2-7, with 8 nucleotides matching TRBD1. CDR3 region: CASRTQGVYEQYF. The CDR3 DNA follows: TGTGCCAGCAGGACACAGGGGGTCTACGAGCAGTACTTC.